This TCR beta chain emerged from a study of T cell responses to AZD1222 COVID-19 vaccine. Study-level background: Second-dose intervals of approximately 4 or approximately 12 weeks were pooled.

The sample holds one count of this clone. Its antigen remains unidentified. Study outcomes and limitations: Females outnumbered males among donors, who were mostly white British; clonal diversity was possibly underestimated. In the spike-specific TCR repertoire, nearly half reportedly target unmutated variant regions.

The protocol was immunoSEQ multiplex PCR, while the TCRdb copy is restricted to in-frame clones and leaves out a portion. The table shows roughly 170,000 clones, with roughly 87% occurring only once. Per germline, CDR1 LNHDA and CDR2 SQIVND (reference sequence). The CDR3 spans 13 residues. V dropped 5 bases and J dropped 9; count of bases not matched to a gene: 9. This sequence joins TRBV19 and TRBJ1-1; TRBD1 aligns across 7 bases. The clonotype was recovered from an adult in good health. Sequenced material: peripheral blood, taken on day 0 of AZD1222 vaccination. The CDR3 DNA sequence: TGTGCCAGTAGTTTGACAGGGAAACGAAAAGCTTTCTTT. Translation: CASSLTGKRKAFF.